These 19 T cell receptor beta chains originate from one sample sequenced in a study of Ad26.COV2.S vaccination and SARS-CoV-2 variants. Assay: immunoSEQ multiplex PCR; the TCRdb copy retains only in-frame clones and omits some. This repertoire shows 450,000 to 550,000 clones, roughly nine tenths found once; its top ten account for 1.5% to 2%. Treatment: 15 to 20 received Ad26.COV2.S at low or high dose, single or two shots; a few received placebo; per-sample allocation not given. At day 63 after the first vaccine or placebo injection, samples were drawn. The sample was peripheral blood, taken in a trial of Ad26.COV2.S vaccine versus placebo. The receptors were gathered from a person aged 18-65 years who received the Ad26.COV2.S COVID-19 vaccine or a placebo.

The chain recombines TRBV19 with TRBJ2-7; TRBD1 matches at 9 bases. The CDR3 extends over 15 amino acids. With V trimmed by 6 bases and J by 0 bases, 6 bases remained unmatched. From germline, CDR1 is LNHDA and CDR2 SQIVND (reference sequence). The chain's CDR3 is CASRPGTGSSYEQYF. The CDR3 DNA reads TGTGCCAGTAGACCCGGGACAGGGAGCTCCTACGAGCAGTACTTC.

V is TRBV24-1 and J is TRBJ2-1; TRBD1 matches at 8 bases. The CDR3 length is 16 residues. The trim removed 4 bases at V and 5 bases at J, leaving 9 bases unmatched. Germline V CDR1 and CDR2: KGHDR, SFDVKD. DNA for the CDR3: TGTGCCACCAGTGACCGGACAGGGCCTGGCCACAATGAGCAGTTCTTC. Translation gives CATSDRTGPGHNEQFF.

V and J are TRBV5-1 and TRBJ2-2, with 13 bases that match TRBD2. This CDR3 has 16 amino acids. Trimming took 8 bases from V and 5 from J; bases not matched to a gene: 9. Germline V gives CDR1 SGHRS, CDR2 YFSETQ. CDR3 loop: CASGGLAGVRTGELFF. In DNA form, the CDR3 reads TGCGCCAGTGGCGGACTAGCGGGAGTACGAACCGGGGAGCTGTTTTTT.

The chain uses TRBV4-2 and TRBJ1-5; possible D gene TRBD1, 5 bases. The V and J ends lost 0 bases and 4 bases respectively, with 7 bases between them. Germline V gives CDR1 LGHNA, CDR2 YNFKEQ. The length of the CDR3 is 14 residues. The DNA for the CDR3 is TGTGCCAGCAGCCAAGAGGAGGGGAATCAGCCCCAGCATTTT. Translated, it gives CASSQEEGNQPQHF.

CDR3 sequence (DNA): TGTGCCATCAGTCTTCGGGAACTACAGGGGGCGACTGAAGCTTTCTTT. It codes for CAISLRELQGATEAFF. The J gene is TRBJ1-1, the V gene TRBV10-3, with 9 bases identical to TRBD1. The germline CDR1 and CDR2 sequences are ENHRY and SYGVKD. This CDR3 has 16 amino acids. V shed 5 bases, J shed 5 bases, and the junction held 12 bases outside the gene matches.

This clone appeared once. The chain is built from TRBV11-2 and TRBJ2-7; 8 bases fit TRBD2. The V gene end was trimmed by 1 base and the J gene end by 2 bases; junction bases not matched to a gene: 7. Germline CDR1 is SGHAT and CDR2 is FQNNGV. There are 16 residues in the CDR3. The DNA of the CDR3 is TGTGCCAGCAGCTTAGGGCTAGCGGGCCGGCCCTACGAGCAGTACTTC. This gives the protein CASSLGLAGRPYEQYF.

The chain uses TRBV5-1 and TRBJ2-7; 8 nucleotides line up with TRBD2. The CDR3 loop spans 14 amino acids. V lost 0 bases and J lost 4; bases outside the gene matches: 3. The germline V gene encodes CDR1 SGHRS and CDR2 YFSETQ. The CDR3 nucleotides are TGCGCCAGCAGCTTGGGGGGACTAGAGTACGAGCAGTACTTC. Protein product: CASSLGGLEYEQYF. Combining the CDR3 with reference TRBV5-1 and TRBJ2-7 gives the whole variable domain KAGVTQTPRYLIKTRGQQVTLSCSPISGHRSVSWYQQTPGQGLQFLFEYFSETQRNKGNFPGRFSGRQFSNSRSEMNVSTLELGDSALYLCASSLGGLEYEQYFGPGTRLTVT.

The chain has TRBV19 and TRBJ2-7; D gene ambiguous. V dropped 3 bases and J dropped 2 bases, with 5 bases sitting between them. Germline CDR1 LNHDA, CDR2 SQIVND (reference sequence). This CDR3 contains 12 residues. The CDR3 nucleotides read TGTGCCAGTAGTATGAACACCTACGAGCAGTACTTC. Amino acid sequence: CASSMNTYEQYF.

The rearrangement uses TRBV7-9 and TRBJ2-5; no clear D gene. The CDR3 loop spans 13 amino acids. Trimming removed 3 bases from V and 0 bases from J, with 5 bases in between. CDR1 is SEHNR, CDR2 FQNEAQ, per germline (reference sequence). CDR3 nucleotide sequence: TGTGCCAGCAGCTTCCGGGACCAAGAGACCCAGTACTTC. Protein: CASSFRDQETQYF. The entire variable domain, with the rest obtained from reference TRBV7-9 and TRBJ2-5, is as follows: DTGVSQNPRHKITKRGQNVTFRCDPISEHNRLYWYRQTLGQGPEFLTYFQNEAQLEKSRLLSDRFSAERPKGSFSTLEIQRTEQGDSAMYLCASSFRDQETQYFGPGTRLLVL.

J is TRBJ2-7 and V is TRBV19, with D perhaps matching TRBD1 (5 bases). V was trimmed by 7 bases and J by 5 bases, leaving 18 bases between them. The CDR3 runs 14 residues. Germline V gene lookup returns CDR1 LNHDA and CDR2 SQIVND (reference sequence). The DNA of the CDR3 is TGTGCCAGTACCCCGCAGGGCTCTCTCCACGAGCAGTACTTC. Translation: CASTPQGSLHEQYF.

Only one count was recorded for this clone. The chain employs TRBV9 and TRBJ2-3; D unresolved. Trimming shortened V by 2 bases and J by 6 bases, and 16 bases separated the two germline ends. From germline, CDR1 is SGDLS and CDR2 YYNGEE. The CDR3 spans 15 residues. CDR3 loop: CASSVVALVKDTQYF. CDR3 nucleotide sequence: TGTGCCAGCAGCGTCGTCGCGCTAGTGAAGGATACGCAGTATTTT.

V gene TRBV4-2 combines with J gene TRBJ2-1; 11 nucleotides align to TRBD2. J lost 8 bases, V lost 0 bases, and 12 bases had no gene match. Germline loops: CDR1 LGHNA, CDR2 YNFKEQ. The length of the CDR3 is 18 residues. This CDR3 reads CASSQEFLSGGAGDEQFF. As DNA, the CDR3 is TGTGCCAGCAGCCAAGAGTTCCTTAGCGGGGGGGCAGGAGATGAGCAGTTCTTC.

The chain joins TRBV19 to TRBJ1-2, with D unclear. Germline-derived CDR1 and CDR2 are LNHDA and SQIVND (reference sequence). V lost 6 bases and J lost 0, with 14 bases in between. There are 15 residues in the CDR3. CDR3 in amino acids: CASSTSGPANYGYTF. CDR3 sequence (DNA): TGTGCCAGTAGCACCTCCGGGCCCGCTAACTATGGCTACACCTTC.

The V call is TRBV28, the J call TRBJ2-1; 16 nucleotides match TRBD2. V shed 6 bases, J shed 1 base, and the junction held 9 bases outside the gene matches. The CDR3 totals 19 residues. Germline loops: CDR1 MDHEN, CDR2 SYDVKM. CDR3 sequence reads: CASSSSGTSGRASYNEQFF. Here the CDR3 DNA reads TGTGCCAGCAGCTCTTCCGGGACTAGCGGGAGGGCTTCCTACAATGAGCAGTTCTTC.

The CDR3 is CASSLGAGTLGEQYF. Here the CDR3 DNA reads TGTGCCAGCAGCTTAGGGGCAGGGACGCTGGGCGAGCAGTACTTC. The rearrangement joins TRBV11-2 to TRBJ2-7; perhaps D is TRBD1 or TRBD2 (5 bases each). This CDR3 contains 15 residues. The germline gives CDR1 SGHAT, CDR2 FQNNGV. The ends were cut back, 1 base at V and 6 bases at J, with 16 bases in the middle. The variable domain in full, with the rest retrieved from reference TRBV11-2 and TRBJ2-7, is EAGVAQSPRYKIIEKRQSVAFWCNPISGHATLYWYQQILGQGPKLLIQFQNNGVVDDSQLPKDRFSAERLKGVDSTLKIQPAKLEDSAVYLCASSLGAGTLGEQYFGPGTRLTVT.

This sequence joins TRBV7-9 and TRBJ2-7, with D unclear. V gave up 4 bases and J gave up 5 bases, with 9 bases separating them. Germline V gene data show CDR1 as SEHNR and CDR2 as FQNEAQ (reference sequence). This CDR3 is 12 amino acids long. Here the CDR3 reads CASSSSSNEQYF. CDR3 nucleotides: TGTGCCAGCAGCTCGTCGTCCAACGAGCAGTACTTC.

V is TRBV6-5 and J is TRBJ2-3, with D possibly called TRBD1 or TRBD2 (7 bases each). V was clipped by 2 bases and J by 4 bases, with 16 bases between them. Germline CDR1 is MNHEY and CDR2 is SVGAGI. The CDR3 totals 16 residues. CDR3 sequence (DNA): TGTGCCAGCAGTTACACCACAGGGGAGGGAGCAGATACGCAGTATTTT. It encodes CASSYTTGEGADTQYF.

The gene calls are TRBV10-2 and TRBJ2-2, with 8 positions matching TRBD2. The V segment lost 6 bases and the J segment 4 bases; nucleotides outside the gene matches: 4. The germline gives CDR1 WSHSY, CDR2 SAAADI. This CDR3 has 14 residues. The CDR3 bases are TGCGCCAGCAGGGCGGGGGGAAGCACCGGGGAGCTGTTTTTT. The encoded protein is CASRAGGSTGELFF.

The chain employs TRBV30 and TRBJ2-7; 8 bases line up with TRBD2. The CDR3 is made up of 12 amino acids. Per the germline V gene, CDR1 is GTSNPN and CDR2 is SVGIG (reference sequence). This CDR3 is CAGISGTYEQYF. DNA for the CDR3: TGTGCGGGGATTAGCGGGACCTACGAGCAGTACTTC.